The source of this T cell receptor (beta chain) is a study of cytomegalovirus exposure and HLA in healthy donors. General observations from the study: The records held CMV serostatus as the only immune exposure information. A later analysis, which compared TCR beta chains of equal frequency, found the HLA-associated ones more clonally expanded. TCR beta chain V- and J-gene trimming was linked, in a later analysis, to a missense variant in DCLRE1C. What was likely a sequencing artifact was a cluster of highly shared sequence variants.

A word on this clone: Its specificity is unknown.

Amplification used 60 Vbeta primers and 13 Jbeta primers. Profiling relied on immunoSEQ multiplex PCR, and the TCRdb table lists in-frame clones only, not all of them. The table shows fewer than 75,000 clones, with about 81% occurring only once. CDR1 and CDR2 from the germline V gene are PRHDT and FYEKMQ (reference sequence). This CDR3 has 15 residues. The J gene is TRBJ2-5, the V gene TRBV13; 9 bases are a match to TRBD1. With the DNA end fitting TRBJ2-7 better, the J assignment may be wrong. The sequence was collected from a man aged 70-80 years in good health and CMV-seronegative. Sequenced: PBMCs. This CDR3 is CASSLGLGQGYEQYF. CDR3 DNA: TGTGCCAGCAGCTTAGGCCTAGGACAGGGGTACGAGCAGTACTTC.